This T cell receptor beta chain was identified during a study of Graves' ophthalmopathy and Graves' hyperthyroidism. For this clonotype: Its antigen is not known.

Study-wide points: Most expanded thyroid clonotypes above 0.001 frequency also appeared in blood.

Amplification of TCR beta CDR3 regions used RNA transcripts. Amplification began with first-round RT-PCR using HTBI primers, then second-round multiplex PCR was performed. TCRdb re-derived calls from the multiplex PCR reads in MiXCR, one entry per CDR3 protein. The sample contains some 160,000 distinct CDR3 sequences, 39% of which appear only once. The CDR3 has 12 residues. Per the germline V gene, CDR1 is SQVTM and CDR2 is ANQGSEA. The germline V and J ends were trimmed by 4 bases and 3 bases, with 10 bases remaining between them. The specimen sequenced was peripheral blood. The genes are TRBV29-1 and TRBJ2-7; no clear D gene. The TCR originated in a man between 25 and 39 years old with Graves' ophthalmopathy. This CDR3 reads CSVAGDFYEQYF. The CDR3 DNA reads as TGCAGCGTTGCCGGTGACTTCTACGAGCAGTACTTC.